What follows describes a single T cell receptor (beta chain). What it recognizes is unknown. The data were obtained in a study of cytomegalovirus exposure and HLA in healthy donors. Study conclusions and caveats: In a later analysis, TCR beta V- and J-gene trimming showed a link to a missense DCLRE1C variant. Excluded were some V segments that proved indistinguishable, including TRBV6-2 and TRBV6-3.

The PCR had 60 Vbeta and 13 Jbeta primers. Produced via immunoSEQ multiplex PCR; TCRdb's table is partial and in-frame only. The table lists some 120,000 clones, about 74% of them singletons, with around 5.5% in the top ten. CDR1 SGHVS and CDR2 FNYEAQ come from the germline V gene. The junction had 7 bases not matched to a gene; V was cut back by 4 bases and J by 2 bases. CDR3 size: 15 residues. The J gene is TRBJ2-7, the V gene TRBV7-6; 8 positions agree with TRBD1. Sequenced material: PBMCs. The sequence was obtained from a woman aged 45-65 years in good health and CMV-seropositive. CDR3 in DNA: TGTGCCAGCAGCTCCGGACAGGGACCTGCCTACGAGCAGTACTTC. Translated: CASSSGQGPAYEQYF. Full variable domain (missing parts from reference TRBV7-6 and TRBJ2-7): GAGVSQSPRYKVTKRGQDVALRCDPISGHVSLYWYRQALGQGPEFLTYFNYEAQQDKSGLPNDRFSAERPEGSISTLTIQRTEQRDSAMYRCASSSGQGPAYEQYFGPGTRLTVT.